A selection of T cell receptor beta chains follows, all from one sample in a study of yellow fever vaccine responses in identical twins. TCRdb reprocessed the RT-PCR reads with MiXCR, giving one entry per CDR3 protein. The sample holds 3,000 to 4,000 distinct CDR3 sequences, approximately 83% seen once. The starting material was T cells from blood (PBMCs), unsorted or a sorted subset (not recorded which), obtained before or after yellow fever vaccination (not recorded which). The receptors come from a woman in her late teens or twenties who received the yellow fever vaccine. Both conserved end residues are part of each CDR3. A D gene is named only where the DNA matches it firmly. Size is stated for part of the rows, as once, few or many counts, or as a class when the clone is expanded.

NA | TRBJ2-7 | TRBV28 | TRBD1 | CASSSGTGMGNEQYF | TGTGCCAGCAGTTCCGGGACAGGGATGGGAAACGAGCAGTACTTC
NA | TRBJ2-1 | TRBV7-2 | TRBD2 | CASGTISYNEQFF | TGTGCCAGCGGGACTATTTCCTACAATGAGCAGTTCTTC
NA | TRBJ2-1 | TRBV29-1 | TRBD1 | CSGEGAWSGNEQFF | TGCAGCGGAGAGGGGGCCTGGTCGGGAAATGAGCAGTTCTTC
NA | TRBJ2-1 | TRBV5-6 | TRBD2 | CASSYGPSGGAFEQFF | TGTGCCAGCAGCTATGGACCTAGCGGGGGGGCCTTTGAGCAGTTCTTC
NA | TRBJ1-1 | TRBV10-3 | NA | CAISDKQYTEAFF | TGTGCCATCAGTGACAAACAATACACTGAAGCTTTCTTT
NA | TRBJ2-3 | TRBV5-4 | NA | CASSLAATDTQYF | TGTGCCAGCAGCTTGGCAGCCACAGATACGCAGTATTTT
NA | TRBJ2-1 | TRBV11-1 | NA | CASSFPGYNEQFF | TGTGCCAGCAGCTTCCCGGGGTACAATGAGCAGTTCTTC
NA | TRBJ1-4 | TRBV4-1 | NA | CASSQGVHEGLEKLFF | TGCGCCAGCAGCCAAGGTGTACATGAGGGGTTAGAAAAACTGTTTTTT
NA | TRBJ2-1 | TRBV29-1 | NA | CSVEGYREDNEQFF | TGCAGCGTTGAAGGATACCGGGAAGACAATGAGCAGTTCTTC
few | TRBJ1-2 | TRBV2 | TRBD1 | CASSDGDSYGYTF | TGTGCCAGCAGTGACGGGGACAGCTATGGCTACACCTTC
NA | TRBJ1-1 | TRBV30 | NA | CAWSMAGFLNTEAFF | TGTGCCTGGAGCATGGCAGGTTTTTTGAACACTGAAGCTTTCTTT
once | TRBJ2-5 | TRBV2 | NA | CASSDFGSQETQYF | TGTGCCAGCAGTGACTTCGGGAGCCAAGAGACCCAGTACTTC
NA | TRBJ2-7 | TRBV4-1 | NA | CASSQVTAYEQYF | TGCGCCAGCAGCCAAGTGACAGCTTACGAGCAGTACTTC
NA | TRBJ2-5 | TRBV11-3 | NA | CASSPTGVGETQYF | TGTGCCAGCAGCCCCACGGGGGTGGGGGAGACCCAGTACTTC
NA | TRBJ1-5 | TRBV6-1 | TRBD1 | CASRQQGTNQPQHF | TGTGCCAGCAGACAACAGGGGACTAATCAGCCCCAGCATTTT
NA | TRBJ2-4 | TRBV19 | NA | CASSIRESVKNIQYF | TGTGCCAGTAGTATCAGGGAATCCGTCAAAAACATTCAGTACTTC